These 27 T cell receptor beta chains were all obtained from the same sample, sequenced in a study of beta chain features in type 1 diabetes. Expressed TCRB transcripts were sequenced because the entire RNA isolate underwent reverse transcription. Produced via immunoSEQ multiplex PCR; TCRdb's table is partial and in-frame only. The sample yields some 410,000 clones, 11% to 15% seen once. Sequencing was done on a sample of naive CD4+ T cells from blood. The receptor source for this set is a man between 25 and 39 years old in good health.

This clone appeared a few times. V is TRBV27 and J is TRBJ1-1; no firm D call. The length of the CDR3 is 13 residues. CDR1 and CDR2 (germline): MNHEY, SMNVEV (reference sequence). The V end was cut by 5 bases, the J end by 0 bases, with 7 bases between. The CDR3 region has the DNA TGTGCCAGCAGTCAACGGGTGAACACTGAAGCTTTCTTT. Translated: CASSQRVNTEAFF.

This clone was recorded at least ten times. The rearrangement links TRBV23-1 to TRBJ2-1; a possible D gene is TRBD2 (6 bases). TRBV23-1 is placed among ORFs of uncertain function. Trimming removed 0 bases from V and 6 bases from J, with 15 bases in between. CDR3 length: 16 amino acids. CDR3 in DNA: TGCGCCAGCAGTCAATCGGTACGCGGGAATTCCAATGAGCAGTTCTTC. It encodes CASSQSVRGNSNEQFF.

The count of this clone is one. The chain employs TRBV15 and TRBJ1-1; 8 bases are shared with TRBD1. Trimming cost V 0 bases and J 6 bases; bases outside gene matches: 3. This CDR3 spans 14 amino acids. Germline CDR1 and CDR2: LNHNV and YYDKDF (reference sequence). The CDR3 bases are TGTGCCACCAGCAGAGATGGACAGGGCCCTGAAGCTTTCTTT. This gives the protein CATSRDGQGPEAFF.

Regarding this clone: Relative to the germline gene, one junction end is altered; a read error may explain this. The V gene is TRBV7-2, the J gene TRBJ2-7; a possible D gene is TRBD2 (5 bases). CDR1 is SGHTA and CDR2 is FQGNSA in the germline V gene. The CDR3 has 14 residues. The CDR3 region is CASSLAASSYDQYF. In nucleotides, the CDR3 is TGTGCCAGCAGCTTAGCGGCTAGCTCCTACGACCAGTACTTC.

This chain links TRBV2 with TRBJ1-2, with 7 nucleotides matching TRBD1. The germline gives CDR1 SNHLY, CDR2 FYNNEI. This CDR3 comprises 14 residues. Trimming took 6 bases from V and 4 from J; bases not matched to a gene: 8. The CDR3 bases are TGTGCCAGCAGAGATAGACAGGGCATCTATGGCTACACCTTC. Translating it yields CASRDRQGIYGYTF.

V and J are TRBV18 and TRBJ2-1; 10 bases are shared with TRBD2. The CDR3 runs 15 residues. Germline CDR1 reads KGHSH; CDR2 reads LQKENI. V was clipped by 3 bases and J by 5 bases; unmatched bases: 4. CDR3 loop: CASSPLAGEDNEQFF. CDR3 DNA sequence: TGTGCCAGCTCACCCCTAGCGGGAGAGGACAATGAGCAGTTCTTC. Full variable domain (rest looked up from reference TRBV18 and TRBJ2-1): NAGVMQNPRHLVRRRGQEARLRCSPMKGHSHVYWYRQLPEEGLKFMVYLQKENIIDESGMPKERFSAEFPKEGPSILRIQQVVRGDSAAYFCASSPLAGEDNEQFFGPGTRLTVL.

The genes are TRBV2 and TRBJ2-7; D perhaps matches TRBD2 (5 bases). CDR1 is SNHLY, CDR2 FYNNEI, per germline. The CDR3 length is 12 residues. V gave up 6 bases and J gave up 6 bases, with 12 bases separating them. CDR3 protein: CASRDAGTEQYF. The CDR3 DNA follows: TGTGCCAGCAGGGACGCGGGCACCGAGCAGTACTTC.

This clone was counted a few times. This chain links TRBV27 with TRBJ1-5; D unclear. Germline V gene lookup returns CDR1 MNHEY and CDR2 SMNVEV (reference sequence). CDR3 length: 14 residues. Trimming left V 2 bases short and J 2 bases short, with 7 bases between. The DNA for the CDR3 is TGTGCCAGCAGTTTAAGGATGCGCAATCAGCCCCAGCATTTT. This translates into CASSLRMRNQPQHF.

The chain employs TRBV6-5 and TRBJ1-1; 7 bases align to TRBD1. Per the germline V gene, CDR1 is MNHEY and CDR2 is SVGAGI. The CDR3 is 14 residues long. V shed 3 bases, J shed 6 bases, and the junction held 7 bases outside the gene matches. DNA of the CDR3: TGTGCCAGCAGTTATCGCGACAGGGTGGCTGAAGCTTTCTTT. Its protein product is CASSYRDRVAEAFF.

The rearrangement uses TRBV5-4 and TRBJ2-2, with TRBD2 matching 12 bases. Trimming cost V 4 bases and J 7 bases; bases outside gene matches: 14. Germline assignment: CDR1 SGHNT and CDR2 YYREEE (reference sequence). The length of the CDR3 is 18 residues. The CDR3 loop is CASSPGAASGRAGGELFF. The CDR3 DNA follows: TGTGCCAGCAGCCCTGGGGCCGCTAGCGGGAGGGCCGGCGGGGAGCTGTTTTTT. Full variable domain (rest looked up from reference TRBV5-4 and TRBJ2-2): ETGVTQSPTHLIKTRGQQVTLRCSSQSGHNTVSWYQQALGQGPQFIFQYYREEENGRGNFPPRFSGLQFPNYSSELNVNALELDDSALYLCASSPGAASGRAGGELFFGEGSRLTVL.

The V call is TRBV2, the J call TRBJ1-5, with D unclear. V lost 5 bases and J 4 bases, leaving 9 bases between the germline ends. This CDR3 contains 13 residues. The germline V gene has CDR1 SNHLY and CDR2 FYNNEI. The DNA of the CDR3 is TGTGCCAGCAGTTCCCATGAGAATCAGCCCCAGCATTTT. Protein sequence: CASSSHENQPQHF.

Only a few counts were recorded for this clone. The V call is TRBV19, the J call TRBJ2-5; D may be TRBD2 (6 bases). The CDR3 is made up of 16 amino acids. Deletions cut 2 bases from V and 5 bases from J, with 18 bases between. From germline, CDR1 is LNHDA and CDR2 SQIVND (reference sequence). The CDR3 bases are TGTGCCAGTAGTATAAGATCAGGGCATCGGGGGGAGACCCAGTACTTC. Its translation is CASSIRSGHRGETQYF.

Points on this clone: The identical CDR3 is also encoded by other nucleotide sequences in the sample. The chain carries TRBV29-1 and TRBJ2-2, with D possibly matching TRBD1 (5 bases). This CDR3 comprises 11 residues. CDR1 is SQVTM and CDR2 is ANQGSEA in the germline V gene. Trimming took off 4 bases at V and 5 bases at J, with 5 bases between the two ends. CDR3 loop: CSVAGTGELFF. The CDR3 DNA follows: TGCAGCGTTGCAGGGACCGGGGAGCTGTTTTTT.

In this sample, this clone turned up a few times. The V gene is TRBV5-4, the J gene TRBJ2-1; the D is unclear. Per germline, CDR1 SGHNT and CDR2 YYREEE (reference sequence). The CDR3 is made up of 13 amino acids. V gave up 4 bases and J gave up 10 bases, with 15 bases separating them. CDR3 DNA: TGTGCCAGCAGCGGCGAGGAGAGGCGGGAGCAGTTCTTC. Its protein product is CASSGEERREQFF.

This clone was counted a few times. The DNA of the CDR3 is TGTGCCAGCAGTTATTATGAGACCCAGTACTTC. Translating it yields CASSYYETQYF. The chain combines TRBV6-5 with TRBJ2-5, with D unresolved. V gave up 3 bases and J gave up 5 bases, with 4 bases separating them. Germline V lookup: CDR1 MNHEY, CDR2 SVGAGI. CDR3 length: 11 residues.

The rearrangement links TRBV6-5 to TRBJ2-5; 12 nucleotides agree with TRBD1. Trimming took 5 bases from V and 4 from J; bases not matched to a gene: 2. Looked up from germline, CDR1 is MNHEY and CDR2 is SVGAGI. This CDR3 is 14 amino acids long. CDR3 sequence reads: CASSRDRGRETQYF. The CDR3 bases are TGTGCCAGCAGTCGGGACAGGGGGCGAGAGACCCAGTACTTC.

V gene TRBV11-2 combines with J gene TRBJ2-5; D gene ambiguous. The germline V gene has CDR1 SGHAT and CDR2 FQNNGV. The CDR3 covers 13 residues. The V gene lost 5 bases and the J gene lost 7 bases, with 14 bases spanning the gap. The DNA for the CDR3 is TGTGCCAGCAGCCCTGGGTTAGAGGCGACCCAGTACTTC. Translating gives CASSPGLEATQYF. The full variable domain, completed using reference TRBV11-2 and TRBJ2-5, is EAGVAQSPRYKIIEKRQSVAFWCNPISGHATLYWYQQILGQGPKLLIQFQNNGVVDDSQLPKDRFSAERLKGVDSTLKIQPAKLEDSAVYLCASSPGLEATQYFGPGTRLLVL.

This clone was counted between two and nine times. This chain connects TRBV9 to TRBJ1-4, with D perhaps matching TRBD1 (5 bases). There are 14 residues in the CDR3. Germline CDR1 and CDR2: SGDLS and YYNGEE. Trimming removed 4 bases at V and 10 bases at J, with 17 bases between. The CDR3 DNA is TGTGCCAGCAGCCCCGGGACCCATGGGGGAAAACTGTTTTTT. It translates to CASSPGTHGGKLFF.

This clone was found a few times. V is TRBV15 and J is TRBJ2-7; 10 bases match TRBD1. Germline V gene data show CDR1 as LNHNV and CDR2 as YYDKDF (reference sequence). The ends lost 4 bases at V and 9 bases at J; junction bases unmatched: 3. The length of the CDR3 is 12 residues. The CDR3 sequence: CATSTRTGGQYV. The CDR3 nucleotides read TGTGCCACCAGCACAAGGACAGGGGGGCAGTACGTC.

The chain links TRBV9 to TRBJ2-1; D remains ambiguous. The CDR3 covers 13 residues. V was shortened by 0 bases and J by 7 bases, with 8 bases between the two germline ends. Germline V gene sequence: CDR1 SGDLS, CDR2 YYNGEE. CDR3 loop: CASSVAVGNEQFF. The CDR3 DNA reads TGTGCCAGCAGCGTAGCGGTGGGGAATGAGCAGTTCTTC.

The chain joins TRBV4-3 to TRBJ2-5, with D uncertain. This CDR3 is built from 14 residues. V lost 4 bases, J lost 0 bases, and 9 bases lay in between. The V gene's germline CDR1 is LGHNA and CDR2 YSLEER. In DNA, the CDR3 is TGCGCCAGCAGCCTATTGCCCCACCAAGAGACCCAGTACTTC. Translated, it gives CASSLLPHQETQYF.

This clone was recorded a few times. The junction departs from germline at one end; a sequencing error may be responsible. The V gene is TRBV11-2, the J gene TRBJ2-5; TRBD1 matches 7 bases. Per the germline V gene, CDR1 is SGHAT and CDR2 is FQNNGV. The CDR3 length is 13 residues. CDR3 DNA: TGTGCCAGCAGCATAGACAGGGAAGAGACCCAGTACTTC. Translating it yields CASSIDREETQYF. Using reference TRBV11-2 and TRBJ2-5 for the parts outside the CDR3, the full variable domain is EAGVAQSPRYKIIEKRQSVAFWCNPISGHATLYWYQQILGQGPKLLIQFQNNGVVDDSQLPKDRFSAERLKGVDSTLKIQPAKLEDSAVYLCASSIDREETQYFGPGTRLLVL.

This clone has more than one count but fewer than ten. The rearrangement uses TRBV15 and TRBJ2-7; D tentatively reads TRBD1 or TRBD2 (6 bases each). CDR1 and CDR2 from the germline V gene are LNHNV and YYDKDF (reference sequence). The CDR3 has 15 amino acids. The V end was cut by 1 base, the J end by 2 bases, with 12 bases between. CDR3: CATSRVGGGTYEQYF. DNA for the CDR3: TGTGCCACCAGCAGAGTCGGAGGGGGAACCTACGAGCAGTACTTC.

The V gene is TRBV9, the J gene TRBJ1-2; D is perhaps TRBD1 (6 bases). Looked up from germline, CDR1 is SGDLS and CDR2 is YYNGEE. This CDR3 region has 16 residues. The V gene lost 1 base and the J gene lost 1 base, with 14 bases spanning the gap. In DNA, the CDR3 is TGTGCCAGCAGCGTATTGGACAGCCCCAGTAACTATGGCTACACCTTC. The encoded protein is CASSVLDSPSNYGYTF.

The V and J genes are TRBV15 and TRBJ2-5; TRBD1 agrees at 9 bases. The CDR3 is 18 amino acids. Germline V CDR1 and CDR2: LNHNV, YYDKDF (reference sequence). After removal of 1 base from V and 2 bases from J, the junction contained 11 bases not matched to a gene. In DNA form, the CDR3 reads TGTGCCACCAGCAGAGGGAACTTAGGACAGGGGCTACAAGAGACCCAGTACTTC. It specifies CATSRGNLGQGLQETQYF.

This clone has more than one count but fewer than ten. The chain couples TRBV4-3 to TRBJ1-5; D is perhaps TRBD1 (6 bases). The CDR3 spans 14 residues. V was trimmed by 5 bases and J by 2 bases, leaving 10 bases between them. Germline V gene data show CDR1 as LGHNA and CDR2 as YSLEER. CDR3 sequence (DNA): TGCGCCAGCAGCTACAGGGCCGGCAATCAGCCCCAGCATTTT. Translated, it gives CASSYRAGNQPQHF.

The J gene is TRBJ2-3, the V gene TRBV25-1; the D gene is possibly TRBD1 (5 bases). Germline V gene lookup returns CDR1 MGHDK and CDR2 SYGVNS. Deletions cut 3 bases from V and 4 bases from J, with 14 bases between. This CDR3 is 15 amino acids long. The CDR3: CASSDPWGLADTQYF. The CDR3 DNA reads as TGTGCCAGCAGTGATCCTTGGGGCCTCGCAGATACGCAGTATTTT.